The entry that follows covers one T cell receptor beta chain sequence. The antigen remains undetermined. Combining a sample-barcoded 5' primer with a J-beta primer mix, a second PCR ran for 7 to 11 cycles. TCRdb fed the 5' RACE reads into MiXCR, producing one record per CDR3 protein. The sample comprises around 500,000 distinct CDR3 sequences, about 26% of which are singletons, and 3.6% rests with the top ten. The sample belongs to a study of blood T cells in healthy people across ages. General study results and limits: No conclusive comparison of naive versus antigen-experienced cells was possible with unsorted PBMCs.

This sample also appeared in a second study, on T cells of mothers and their children.

The sample comprised blood. This TCR came from a boy between 2 and 10 years old in good health.

The CDR3 DNA follows: TGTGCCAGCAGCAAGGAAGGGGGTATACGCTACACCTTC. This encodes CASSKEGGIRYTF. The chain combines TRBV11-2 with TRBJ1-2; the D gene is possibly TRBD1 (6 bases). V was shortened by 5 bases and J by 9 bases, with 16 bases between the two germline ends. Germline lookup yields CDR1 SGHAT and CDR2 FQNNGV. This CDR3 region has 13 residues.